This paragraph covers one TCR beta chain sequence. TCRdb's table, derived via immunoSEQ multiplex PCR, lists solely in-frame clones and lacks some. The table records about 660,000 clones, roughly 90% of them present only once. This sample was included in a study of shared T cell receptors in the human thymus. The ends lost 1 base at V and 6 bases at J; junction bases unmatched: 8. CDR3 length: 17 amino acids. Germline values: CDR1 SEHNR, CDR2 FQNEAQ (reference sequence). This same sample was also taken into another study, of human thymus T cells. That paper adds: Resections were taken during corrective heart surgery, and the thymus tissue came from these. Apparent skewing of V and J gene usage characterized both thymic and blood repertoires. Related studies found that unrelated individuals share highly overlapping thymic repertoires.

The sequence was collected from a boy younger than two with a congenital heart defect. Sequenced material: thymocytes. The rearrangement joins TRBV7-9 to TRBJ2-2; TRBD1 matches 10 bases. The CDR3 loop reads CASSLEWGQGSPGELFF. DNA for the CDR3: TGTGCCAGCAGCTTAGAATGGGGACAGGGGTCCCCCGGGGAGCTGTTTTTT.